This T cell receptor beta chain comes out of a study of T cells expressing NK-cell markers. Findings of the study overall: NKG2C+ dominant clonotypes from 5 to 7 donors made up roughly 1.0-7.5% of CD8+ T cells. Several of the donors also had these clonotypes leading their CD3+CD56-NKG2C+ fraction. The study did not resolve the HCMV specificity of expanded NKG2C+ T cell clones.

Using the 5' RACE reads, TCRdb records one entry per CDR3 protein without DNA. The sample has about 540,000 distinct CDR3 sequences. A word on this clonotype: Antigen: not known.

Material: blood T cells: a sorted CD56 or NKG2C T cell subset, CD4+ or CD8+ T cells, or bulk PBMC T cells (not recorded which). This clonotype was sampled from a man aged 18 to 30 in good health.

The CDR3 sequence: CASSLAAGPAEAFF. The chain joins TRBV5-1 to TRBJ1-1. The CDR3 is 14 amino acids. Per the germline V gene, CDR1 is SGHRS and CDR2 is YFSETQ.